The clone carrying this T cell receptor (beta chain) was counted ten times or more. Sequenced by immunoSEQ multiplex PCR; TCRdb stores in-frame clones only, minus some. Of approximately 250,000 clones listed, 82% are singletons. The sample comes from a study of blood T cell repertoires in COVID-19. Turning to the study itself: The cDNA or gDNA used as material had been derived from T cells, B-cell-depleted T cells, or PBMCs.

Cohort placement rested on clinical history that participants reported themselves. Recovery among Cohort 3 donors was established by two negative PCRs, clearance, or symptom resolution. Germline CDR1 reads GTSNPN; CDR2 reads SVGIG (reference sequence). This CDR3 has 11 residues. V was clipped by 5 bases and J by 8 bases, with 12 bases between them. The chain combines TRBV30 with TRBJ1-2, with D tentatively TRBD1 (6 bases). This receptor was taken from a man aged 35-49 years who had recovered from COVID-19. The sequenced material came from PBMCs or T cells enriched from blood (not recorded which). The CDR3 sequence: CAWPGQFGYTF. DNA of the CDR3: TGTGCCTGGCCCGGACAGTTCGGCTACACCTTC.